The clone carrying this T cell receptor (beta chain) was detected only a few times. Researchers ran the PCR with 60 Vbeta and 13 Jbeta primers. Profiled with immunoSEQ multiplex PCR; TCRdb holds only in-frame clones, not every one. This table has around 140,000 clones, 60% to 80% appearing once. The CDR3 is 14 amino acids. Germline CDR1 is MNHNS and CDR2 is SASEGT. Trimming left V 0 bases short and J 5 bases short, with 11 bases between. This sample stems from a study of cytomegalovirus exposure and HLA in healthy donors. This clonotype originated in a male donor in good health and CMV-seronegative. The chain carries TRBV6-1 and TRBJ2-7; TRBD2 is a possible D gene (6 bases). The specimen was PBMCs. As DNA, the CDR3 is TGTGCCAGCAGTGAAGCGCGGAGGGCCCACGAGCAGTACTTC. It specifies CASSEARRAHEQYF.